What follows are 21 T cell receptor beta chains derived from one specimen sequenced in a study of blood T cell repertoires in COVID-19. Assay: immunoSEQ multiplex PCR; the TCRdb copy retains only in-frame clones and omits some. This sample has roughly 80,000 clones, with 81% found just once. The sample comprised peripheral blood. These receptors all stem from an elderly man with acute or convalescent COVID-19.

V usage is TRBV20-1 and J usage is TRBJ2-7; 14 bases align to TRBD2. Germline values: CDR1 DFQATT, CDR2 SNEGSKA (reference sequence). CDR3 length: 16 residues. Germline trimming cut 3 bases from V and 3 bases from J; bases unmatched to any gene: 7. Here the CDR3 reads CSASWTSGRRGYEQYF. In nucleotides, the CDR3 is TGCAGTGCTAGTTGGACTAGCGGGAGGCGGGGCTACGAGCAGTACTTC.

In this sample, this clone turned up a few times. The chain links TRBV19 to TRBJ2-2, with D possibly being TRBD1 (6 bases). V was trimmed by 3 bases and J by 4 bases, leaving 15 bases between them. The CDR3 extends over 16 amino acids. Germline V gene data show CDR1 as LNHDA and CDR2 as SQIVND (reference sequence). The CDR3 is CASSIQGLGGTGELFF. The CDR3 DNA reads as TGTGCCAGTAGTATTCAGGGGCTTGGGGGCACCGGGGAGCTGTTTTTT.

The rearrangement links TRBV5-4 to TRBJ2-3; TRBD2 matches at 12 bases. This CDR3 is built from 17 residues. Looked up from germline, CDR1 is SGHNT and CDR2 is YYREEE (reference sequence). The ends lost 4 bases at V and 4 bases at J; junction bases unmatched: 10. CDR3 DNA: TGTGCCAGCAGCACGGATGCACTAGCGGGAGGAGCAGATACGCAGTATTTT. This gives the protein CASSTDALAGGADTQYF.

CDR3 nucleotide sequence: TGCGCCAGCAGCCGGGACAGGGTTGAGACCCAGTACTTC. This codes for CASSRDRVETQYF. V usage is TRBV5-1 and J usage is TRBJ2-5, with 9 bases fitting TRBD1. Per germline, CDR1 SGHRS and CDR2 YFSETQ. Unmatched junction bases numbered 3, after V lost 4 bases and J lost 5 bases. The CDR3 spans 13 residues.

This sequence joins TRBV18 and TRBJ2-1, with 12 positions matching TRBD2. The junction had 15 bases not matched to a gene; V was cut back by 2 bases and J by 7 bases. The CDR3 is 19 amino acids. Per the germline V gene, CDR1 is KGHSH and CDR2 is LQKENI. This chain's CDR3 is CASSPKPGRLAGVENEQFF. The CDR3 DNA reads TGTGCCAGCTCACCAAAACCCGGAAGACTAGCGGGAGTTGAGAATGAGCAGTTCTTC.

This clone turned up a few times. The chain links TRBV6-5 to TRBJ2-7; possible D gene TRBD2, 5 bases. Trimming shortened V by 8 bases and J by 2 bases, and 16 bases separated the two germline ends. Germline CDR1 reads MNHEY; CDR2 reads SVGAGI. There are 14 residues in the CDR3. For the CDR3, the DNA is TGTGCCAGCTCTGCCGAGGGTCCCACCTACGAGCAGTACTTC. Translation gives CASSAEGPTYEQYF.

V and J are TRBV2 and TRBJ2-7; the D gene is possibly TRBD2 (6 bases). Trimming stripped 7 bases from V and 2 bases from J, with 18 bases between. The germline V gene has CDR1 SNHLY and CDR2 FYNNEI. CDR3 length: 15 amino acids. For the CDR3, the DNA is TGTGCCAGCAAGAGGACTGACGGCGGGGCCTACGAGCAGTACTTC. This encodes CASKRTDGGAYEQYF.

For the CDR3, the DNA is TGTGCCAGCTCACCACGGAGGAACTCCTACAATGAGCAGTTCTTC. Its protein product is CASSPRRNSYNEQFF. The chain has TRBV18 and TRBJ2-1; TRBD2 might be the D (5 bases). This CDR3 has 15 residues. The V end lost 1 base, the J end lost 0 bases, and 7 bases lay between the germline ends. Germline lookup yields CDR1 KGHSH and CDR2 LQKENI. Full variable domain (outside the CDR3, taken from reference TRBV18 and TRBJ2-1): NAGVMQNPRHLVRRRGQEARLRCSPMKGHSHVYWYRQLPEEGLKFMVYLQKENIIDESGMPKERFSAEFPKEGPSILRIQQVVRGDSAAYFCASSPRRNSYNEQFFGPGTRLTVL.

The rearrangement links TRBV9 to TRBJ2-1, with 7 bases fitting TRBD2. The germline gives CDR1 SGDLS, CDR2 YYNGEE. The CDR3 covers 16 residues. V was clipped by 1 base and J by 2 bases; unmatched bases: 6. This chain's CDR3 is CASSVMGGRTYNEQFF. Here the CDR3 DNA reads TGTGCCAGCAGCGTAATGGGCGGGAGAACCTACAATGAGCAGTTCTTC. Combining the CDR3 with reference TRBV9 and TRBJ2-1 gives the whole variable domain DSGVTQTPKHLITATGQRVTLRCSPRSGDLSVYWYQQSLDQGLQFLIQYYNGEERAKGNILERFSAQQFPDLHSELNLSSLELGDSALYFCASSVMGGRTYNEQFFGPGTRLTVL.

The chain uses TRBV7-8 and TRBJ1-2; 7 positions match TRBD1. Germline-derived CDR1 and CDR2 are SGHVS and FQNEAQ. V trimming: 3 bases; J trimming: 0 bases; junction bases outside the gene matches: 4. The CDR3 extends over 15 amino acids. The CDR3 loop is CASSLDRLSNYGYTF. As DNA, the CDR3 is TGTGCCAGCAGCTTGGACAGGCTTTCTAACTATGGCTACACCTTC.

The rearrangement links TRBV19 to TRBJ1-1; D may be TRBD1 (5 bases). CDR1 and CDR2 from the germline V gene are LNHDA and SQIVND (reference sequence). With 7 bases removed from V and 0 bases from J, the gap between germline ends came to 18 bases. This CDR3 spans 16 amino acids. CDR3 sequence (DNA): TGTGCCAGTAAATTACAGGCAAATTCGTTGAACACTGAAGCTTTCTTT. Its translation is CASKLQANSLNTEAFF.

The rearrangement joins TRBV5-1 to TRBJ2-1; D might be TRBD1 (6 bases). This CDR3 is built from 15 residues. CDR1 and CDR2 from the germline V gene are SGHRS and YFSETQ. V lost 3 bases and J 5 bases, leaving 15 bases between the germline ends. The CDR3 DNA sequence: TGCGCCAGCAGCTCAGGGTATGGGGGCAACAATGAGCAGTTCTTC. Its protein is CASSSGYGGNNEQFF.

V and J are TRBV18 and TRBJ1-1, with TRBD1 as a possible D gene (5 bases). This CDR3 region has 14 residues. V lost 0 bases and J 5 bases, leaving 10 bases between the germline ends. Germline CDR1 and CDR2: KGHSH and LQKENI. For the CDR3, the DNA is TGTGCCAGCTCACCACCGTGGGGGGGGACTGAAGCTTTCTTT. Translated, it gives CASSPPWGGTEAFF.

The chain carries TRBV24-1 and TRBJ2-2; D uncertain. The CDR3 extends over 15 amino acids. The V and J ends lost 3 bases and 4 bases respectively, with 11 bases between them. The germline CDR1 and CDR2 sequences are KGHDR and SFDVKD. The CDR3 coding sequence is TGTGCCACCAGTGATCCACGTGGGCTCACCGGGGAGCTGTTTTTT. Translation gives CATSDPRGLTGELFF.

V is TRBV2 and J is TRBJ2-7; the D gene is possibly TRBD2 (6 bases). The V gene lost 10 bases and the J gene lost 4 bases, with 20 bases spanning the gap. This CDR3 has 14 residues. Germline CDR1 and CDR2: SNHLY and FYNNEI. DNA of the CDR3: TGTGCCACCAAATTGGAGGGACCTGGTTACGAGCAGTACTTC. It codes for CATKLEGPGYEQYF.

The CDR3 DNA reads as TGTGCCAGCTCACCTTTCTCCGGGACAGGCGGCGGCTCTGGAAACACCATATATTTT. Translated: CASSPFSGTGGGSGNTIYF. This sequence joins TRBV18 and TRBJ1-3; TRBD1 matches 8 bases. CDR1 is KGHSH and CDR2 is LQKENI in the germline V gene. V lost 3 bases and J lost 0; bases outside the gene matches: 13. CDR3 length: 19 residues.

This chain joins TRBV14 and TRBJ2-1, with D perhaps matching TRBD1 (5 bases). This CDR3 spans 13 amino acids. Germline values: CDR1 SGHDN, CDR2 FVKESK. Trimming stripped 5 bases from V and 4 bases from J, with 9 bases between. The CDR3 reads CASSTQGYNEQFF. Written as DNA, the CDR3 is TGTGCCAGCAGCACGCAGGGTTACAATGAGCAGTTCTTC.

The chain uses TRBV18 and TRBJ2-3; D is undetermined. Germline V gene sequence: CDR1 KGHSH, CDR2 LQKENI. The CDR3 is made up of 16 amino acids. V was clipped by 0 bases and J by 1 base, with 11 bases between them. CDR3 in amino acids: CASSPPTSSRTDTQYF. In nucleotides, the CDR3 is TGTGCCAGCTCACCACCCACTTCGTCCCGCACAGATACGCAGTATTTT.

The chain uses TRBV30 and TRBJ1-6, with D possibly TRBD1 on 6 matching bases. Germline V gene sequence: CDR1 GTSNPN, CDR2 SVGIG (reference sequence). The CDR3 consists of 12 residues. With 7 bases removed from V and 14 bases from J, the gap between germline ends came to 18 bases. The CDR3 protein is CASMRGARALHF. Written as DNA, the CDR3 is TGTGCCTCAATGCGGGGGGCGAGGGCCCTCCACTTT.

The chain recombines TRBV14 with TRBJ1-1; 7 nucleotides match TRBD1. V gave up 1 base and J gave up 3 bases; unmatched junction bases: 5. The CDR3 spans 15 residues. CDR1 and CDR2 (germline): SGHDN, FVKESK. CDR3 sequence reads: CASSQGGRGDTEAFF. In DNA form, the CDR3 reads TGTGCCAGCAGCCAAGGCGGCAGGGGGGACACTGAAGCTTTCTTT.

This sequence joins TRBV6-5 and TRBJ2-7, with TRBD1 identical over 7 bases. The CDR3 extends over 15 amino acids. Germline values: CDR1 MNHEY, CDR2 SVGAGI. With V trimmed by 2 bases and J by 3 bases, 7 bases remained unmatched. The CDR3 here is CASSYQQGVLYEQYF. The CDR3 bases are TGTGCCAGCAGTTACCAGCAGGGGGTCCTCTACGAGCAGTACTTC.